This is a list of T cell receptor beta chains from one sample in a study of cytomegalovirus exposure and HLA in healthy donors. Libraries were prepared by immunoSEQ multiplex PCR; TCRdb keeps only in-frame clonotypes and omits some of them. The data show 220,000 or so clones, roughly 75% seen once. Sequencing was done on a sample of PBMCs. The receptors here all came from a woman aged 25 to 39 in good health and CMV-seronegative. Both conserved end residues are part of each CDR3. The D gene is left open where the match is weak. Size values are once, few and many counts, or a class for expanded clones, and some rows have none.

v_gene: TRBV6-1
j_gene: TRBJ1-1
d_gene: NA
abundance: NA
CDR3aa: CASSAGEWTEAFF
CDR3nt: TGTGCCAGCAGCGCAGGGGAGTGGACTGAAGCTTTCTTT

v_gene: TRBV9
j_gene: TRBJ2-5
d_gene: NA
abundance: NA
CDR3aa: CASSPDSRIETQYF
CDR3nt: TGTGCCAGCAGCCCCGACTCTAGGATAGAGACCCAGTACTTC

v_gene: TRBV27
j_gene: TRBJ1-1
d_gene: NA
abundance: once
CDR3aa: CASNQTPNTEAFF
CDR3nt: TGTGCCAGCAACCAAACACCGAACACTGAAGCTTTCTTT

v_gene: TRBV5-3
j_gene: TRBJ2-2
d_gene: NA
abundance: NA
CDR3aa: CASSLDSGELFF
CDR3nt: TGTGCCAGCAGTCTAGACTCCGGGGAGCTGTTTTTT

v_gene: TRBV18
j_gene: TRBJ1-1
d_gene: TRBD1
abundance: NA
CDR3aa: CASSPGQGAMNTEAFF
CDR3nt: TGTGCCAGCTCACCGGGACAGGGGGCCATGAACACTGAAGCTTTCTTT

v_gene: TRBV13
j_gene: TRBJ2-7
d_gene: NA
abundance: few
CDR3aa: CASSSPPPGALAGQSYEQYF
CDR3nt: TGTGCCAGCAGCTCCCCCCCACCCGGGGCGTTAGCGGGACAGTCATACGAGCAGTACTTC

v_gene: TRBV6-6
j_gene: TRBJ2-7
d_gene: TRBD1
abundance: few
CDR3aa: CASRQGQVYEQYF
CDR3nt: TGTGCCAGCAGACAGGGGCAGGTCTACGAGCAGTACTTC

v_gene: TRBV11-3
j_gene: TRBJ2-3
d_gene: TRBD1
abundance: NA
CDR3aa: CASSSRQGRADTQYF
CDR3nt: TGTGCCAGCAGCTCCCGACAGGGAAGGGCAGATACGCAGTATTTT

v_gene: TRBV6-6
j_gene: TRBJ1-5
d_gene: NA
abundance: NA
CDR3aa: CASTGLFNQPQHF
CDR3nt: TGTGCCAGCACCGGGTTGTTCAATCAGCCCCAGCATTTT

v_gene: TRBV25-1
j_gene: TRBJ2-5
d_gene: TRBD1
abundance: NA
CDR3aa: CASSEALPRQGRLAQYF
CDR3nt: TGTGCCAGCAGTGAAGCACTCCCAAGACAGGGACGGCTGGCCCAGTACTTC

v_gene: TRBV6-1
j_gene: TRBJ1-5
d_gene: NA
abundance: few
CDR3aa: CAASKAGRSNQPQHF
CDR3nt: TGTGCCGCCTCCAAAGCAGGTAGAAGCAATCAGCCCCAGCATTTT

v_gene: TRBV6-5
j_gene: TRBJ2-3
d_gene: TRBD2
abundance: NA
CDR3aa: CASSQFTSVDTQYF
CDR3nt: TGTGCCAGCAGTCAGTTTACTAGCGTGGATACGCAGTATTTT

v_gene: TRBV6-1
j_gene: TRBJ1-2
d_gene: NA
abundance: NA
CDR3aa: CATFSRGYTF
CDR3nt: TGTGCCACATTTTCGAGGGGCTACACCTTC

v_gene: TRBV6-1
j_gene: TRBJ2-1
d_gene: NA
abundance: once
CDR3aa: CASSELNYGREYNEQFF
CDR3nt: TGTGCCAGCAGTGAATTAAATTATGGCCGGGAGTACAATGAGCAGTTCTTC

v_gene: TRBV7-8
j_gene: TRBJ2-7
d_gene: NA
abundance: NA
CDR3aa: CASSLVGASYEQYF
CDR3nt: TGTGCCAGCAGCTTAGTAGGAGCCTCCTACGAGCAGTACTTC

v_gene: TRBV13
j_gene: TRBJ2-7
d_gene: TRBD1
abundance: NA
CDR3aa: CASSLGGQMRLGGQYF
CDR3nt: TGTGCCAGCAGCTTAGGGGGACAGATGAGATTAGGTGGGCAGTACTTC

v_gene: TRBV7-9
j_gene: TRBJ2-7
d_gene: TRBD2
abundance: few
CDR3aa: CSSSRTSGGYYEQYF
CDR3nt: TGTTCCAGCAGCCGGACTAGCGGGGGATACTACGAGCAGTACTTC

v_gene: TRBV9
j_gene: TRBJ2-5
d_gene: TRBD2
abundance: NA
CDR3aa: CASSPRTSGKETQYF
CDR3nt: TGTGCCAGCAGCCCTCGGACTAGCGGAAAAGAGACCCAGTACTTC

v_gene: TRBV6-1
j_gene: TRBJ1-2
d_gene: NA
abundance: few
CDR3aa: CASSDWAGGYTF
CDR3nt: TGTGCCAGCAGTGACTGGGCGGGCGGCTACACCTTC

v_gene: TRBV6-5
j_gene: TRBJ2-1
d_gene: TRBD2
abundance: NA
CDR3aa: CASSAGTSSDEQFF
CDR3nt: TGTGCCAGCAGTGCTGGGACTAGCAGTGATGAGCAGTTCTTC

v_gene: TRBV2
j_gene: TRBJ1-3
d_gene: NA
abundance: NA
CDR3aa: CASRGGVVTGNTIYF
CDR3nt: TGTGCCAGCCGAGGGGGGGTAGTGACGGGAAACACCATATATTTT

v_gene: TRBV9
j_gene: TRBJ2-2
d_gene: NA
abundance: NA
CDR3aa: CASSVGVGGINTGELFF
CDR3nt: TGTGCCAGCAGCGTAGGAGTAGGAGGGATCAACACCGGGGAGCTGTTTTTT

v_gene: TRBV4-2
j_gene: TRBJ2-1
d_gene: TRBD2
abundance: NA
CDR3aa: CASSQDRSGVYNEQFF
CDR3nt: TGTGCCAGCAGCCAAGATAGAAGCGGGGTCTACAATGAGCAGTTCTTC

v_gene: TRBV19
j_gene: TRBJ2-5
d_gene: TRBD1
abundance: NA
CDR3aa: CASSTRTGNSETQYF
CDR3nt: TGTGCCAGTAGTACCCGGACAGGGAATTCAGAGACCCAGTACTTC

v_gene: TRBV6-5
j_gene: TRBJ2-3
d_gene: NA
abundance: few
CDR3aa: CASSYGWTESDTQYF
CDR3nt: TGTGCCAGCAGTTATGGGTGGACTGAGTCAGATACGCAGTATTTT

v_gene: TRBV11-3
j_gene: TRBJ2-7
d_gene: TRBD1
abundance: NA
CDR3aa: CASSPTRGQGVYEQYF
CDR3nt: TGTGCCAGCAGCCCAACGAGGGGACAGGGGGTCTACGAGCAGTACTTC

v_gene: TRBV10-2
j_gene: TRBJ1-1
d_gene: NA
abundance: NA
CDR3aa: CASSGQERMNTEAFF
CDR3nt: TGCGCCAGCAGTGGACAGGAAAGAATGAACACTGAAGCTTTCTTT